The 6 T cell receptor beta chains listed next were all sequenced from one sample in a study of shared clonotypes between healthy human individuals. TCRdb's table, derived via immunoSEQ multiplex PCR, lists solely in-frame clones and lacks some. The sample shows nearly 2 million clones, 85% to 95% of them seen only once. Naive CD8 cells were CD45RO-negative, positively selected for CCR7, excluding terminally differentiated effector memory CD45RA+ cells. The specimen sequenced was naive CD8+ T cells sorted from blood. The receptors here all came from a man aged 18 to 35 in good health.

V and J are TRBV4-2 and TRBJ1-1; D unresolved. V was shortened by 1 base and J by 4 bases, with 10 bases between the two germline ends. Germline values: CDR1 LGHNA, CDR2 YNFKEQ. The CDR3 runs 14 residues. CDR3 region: CASSQVSMGTEAFF. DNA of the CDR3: TGTGCCAGCAGCCAAGTGTCCATGGGCACTGAAGCTTTCTTT.

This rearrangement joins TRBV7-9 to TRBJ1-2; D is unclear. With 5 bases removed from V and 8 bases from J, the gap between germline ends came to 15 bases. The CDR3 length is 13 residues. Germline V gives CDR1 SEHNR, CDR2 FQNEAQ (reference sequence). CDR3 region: CASSLTDFWGYTF. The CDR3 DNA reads TGTGCCAGCAGCCTTACAGACTTCTGGGGCTACACCTTC.

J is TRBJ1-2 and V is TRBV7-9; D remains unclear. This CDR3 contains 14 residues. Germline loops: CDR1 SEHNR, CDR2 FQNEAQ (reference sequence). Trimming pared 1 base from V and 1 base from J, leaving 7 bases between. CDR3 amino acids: CASSLEPDNYGYTF. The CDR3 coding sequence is TGTGCCAGCAGCTTAGAGCCGGATAACTATGGCTACACCTTC.

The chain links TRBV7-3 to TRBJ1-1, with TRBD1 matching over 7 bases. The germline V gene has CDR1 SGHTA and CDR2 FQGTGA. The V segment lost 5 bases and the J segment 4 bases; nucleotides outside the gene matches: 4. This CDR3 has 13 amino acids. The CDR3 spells CASSPDRVTEAFF. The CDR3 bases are TGTGCCAGCAGCCCCGACAGGGTCACTGAAGCTTTCTTT.

CDR3 sequence: CASDWAVNQPQHF. Here the CDR3 DNA reads TGTGCCAGTGATTGGGCAGTCAATCAGCCCCAGCATTTT. This chain uses TRBV6-1 with TRBJ1-5; D is uncertain. The CDR3 extends over 13 amino acids. Trimming pared 9 bases from V and 3 bases from J, leaving 12 bases between. Germline CDR1 is MNHNS and CDR2 is SASEGT.

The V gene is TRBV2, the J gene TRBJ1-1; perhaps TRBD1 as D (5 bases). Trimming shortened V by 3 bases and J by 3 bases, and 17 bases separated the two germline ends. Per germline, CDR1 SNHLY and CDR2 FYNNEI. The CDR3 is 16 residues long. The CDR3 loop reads CASSDRVEKSDTEAFF. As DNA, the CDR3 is TGTGCCAGCAGTGACAGGGTAGAGAAAAGCGACACTGAAGCTTTCTTT. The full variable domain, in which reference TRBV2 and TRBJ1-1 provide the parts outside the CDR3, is EPEVTQTPSHQVTQMGQEVILRCVPISNHLYFYWYRQILGQKVEFLVSFYNNEISEKSEIFDDQFSVERPDGSNFTLKIRSTKLEDSAMYFCASSDRVEKSDTEAFFGQGTRLTVV.